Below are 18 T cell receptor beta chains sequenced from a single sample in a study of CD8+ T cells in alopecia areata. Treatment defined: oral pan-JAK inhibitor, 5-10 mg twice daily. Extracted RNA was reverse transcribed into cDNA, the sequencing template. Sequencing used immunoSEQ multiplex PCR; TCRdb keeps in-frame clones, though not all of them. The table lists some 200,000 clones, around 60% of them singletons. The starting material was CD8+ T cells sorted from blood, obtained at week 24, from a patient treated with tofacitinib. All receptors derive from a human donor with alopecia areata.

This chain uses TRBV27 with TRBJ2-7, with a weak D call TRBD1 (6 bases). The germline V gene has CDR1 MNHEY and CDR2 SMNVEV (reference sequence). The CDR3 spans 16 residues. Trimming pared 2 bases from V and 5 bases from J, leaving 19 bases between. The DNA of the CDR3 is TGTGCCAGCAGTTTACGGGCAGGGGATGTTTGGGACGAGCAGTACTTC. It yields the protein CASSLRAGDVWDEQYF.

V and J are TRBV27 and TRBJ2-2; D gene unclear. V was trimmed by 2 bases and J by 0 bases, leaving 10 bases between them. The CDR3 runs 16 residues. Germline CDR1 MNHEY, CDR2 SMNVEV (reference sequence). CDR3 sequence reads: CASSLNFFANTGELFF. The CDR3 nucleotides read TGTGCCAGCAGTTTAAATTTCTTTGCGAACACCGGGGAGCTGTTTTTT.

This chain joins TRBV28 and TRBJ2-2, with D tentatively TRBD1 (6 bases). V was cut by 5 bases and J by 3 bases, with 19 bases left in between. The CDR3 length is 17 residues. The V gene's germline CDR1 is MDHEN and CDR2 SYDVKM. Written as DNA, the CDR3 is TGTGCCAGCAGTACACCGCGACAGGTCCTATACACCGGGGAGCTGTTTTTT. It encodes CASSTPRQVLYTGELFF.

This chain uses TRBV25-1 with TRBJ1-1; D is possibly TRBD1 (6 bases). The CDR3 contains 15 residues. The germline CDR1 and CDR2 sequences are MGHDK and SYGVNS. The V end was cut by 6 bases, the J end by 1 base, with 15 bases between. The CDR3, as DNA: TGTGCCAGCAGACTGAGGTCGGGGGCGAACACTGAAGCTTTCTTT. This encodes CASRLRSGANTEAFF. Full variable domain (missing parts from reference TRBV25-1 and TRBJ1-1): EADIYQTPRYLVIGTGKKITLECSQTMGHDKMYWYQQDPGMELHLIHYSYGVNSTEKGDLSSESTVSRIRTEHFPLTLESARPSHTSQYLCASRLRSGANTEAFFGQGTRLTVV.

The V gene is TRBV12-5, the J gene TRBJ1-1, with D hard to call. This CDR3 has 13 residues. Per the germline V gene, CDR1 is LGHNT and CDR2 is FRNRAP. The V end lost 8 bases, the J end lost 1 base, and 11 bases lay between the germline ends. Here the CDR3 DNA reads TGTGCTAGTCAAAGAAACACGAACACTGAAGCTTTCTTT. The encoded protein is CASQRNTNTEAFF.

The CDR3 coding sequence is TGTGCCAGCAGCGTTGGGGGAGAGGGAGATACGCAGTATTTT. Translating it yields CASSVGGEGDTQYF. The genes are TRBV9 and TRBJ2-3, with D perhaps given as TRBD1 or TRBD2 (5 bases each). Trimming pared 2 bases from V and 5 bases from J, leaving 12 bases between. The CDR3 loop spans 14 amino acids. Germline values: CDR1 SGDLS, CDR2 YYNGEE.

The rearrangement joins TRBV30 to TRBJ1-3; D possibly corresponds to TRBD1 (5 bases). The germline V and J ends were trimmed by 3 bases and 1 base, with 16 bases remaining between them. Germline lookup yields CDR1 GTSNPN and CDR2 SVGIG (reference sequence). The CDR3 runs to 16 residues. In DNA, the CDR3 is TGTGCCTGGAGCCTGGGGACCCTCTCGTCTGGAAACACCATATATTTT. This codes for CAWSLGTLSSGNTIYF.

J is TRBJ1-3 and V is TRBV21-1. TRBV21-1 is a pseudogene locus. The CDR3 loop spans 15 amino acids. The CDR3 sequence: CASSNGGDSGNTIYF. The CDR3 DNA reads TGTGCCAGCAGCAACGGGGGGGACTCTGGAAACACCATATATTTT.

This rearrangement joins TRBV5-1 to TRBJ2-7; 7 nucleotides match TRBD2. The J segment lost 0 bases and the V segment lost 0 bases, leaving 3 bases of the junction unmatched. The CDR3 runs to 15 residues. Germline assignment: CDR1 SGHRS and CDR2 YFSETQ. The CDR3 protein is CASSLAGGGSYEQYF. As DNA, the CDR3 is TGCGCCAGCAGCTTGGCCGGCGGGGGCTCCTACGAGCAGTACTTC.

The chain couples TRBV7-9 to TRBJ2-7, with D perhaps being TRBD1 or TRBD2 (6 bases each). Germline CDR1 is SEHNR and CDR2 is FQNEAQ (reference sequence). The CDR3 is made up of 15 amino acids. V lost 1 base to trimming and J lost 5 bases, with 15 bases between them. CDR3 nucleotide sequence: TGTGCCAGCAGCTTAGTTGGGGGGCTTAGCCACGAGCAGTACTTC. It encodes CASSLVGGLSHEQYF.

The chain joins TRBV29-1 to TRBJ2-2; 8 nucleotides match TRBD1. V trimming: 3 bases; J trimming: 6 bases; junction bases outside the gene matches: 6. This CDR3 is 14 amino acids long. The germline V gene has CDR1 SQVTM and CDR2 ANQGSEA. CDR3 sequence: CSVEWQGAAGELFF. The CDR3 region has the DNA TGCAGCGTTGAGTGGCAGGGGGCGGCCGGGGAGCTGTTTTTT.

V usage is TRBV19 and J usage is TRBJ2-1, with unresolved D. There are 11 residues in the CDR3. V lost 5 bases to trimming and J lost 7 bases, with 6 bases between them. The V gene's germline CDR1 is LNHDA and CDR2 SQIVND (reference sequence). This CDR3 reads CASSASNEQFF. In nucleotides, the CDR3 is TGTGCCAGTAGTGCTTCGAATGAGCAGTTCTTC. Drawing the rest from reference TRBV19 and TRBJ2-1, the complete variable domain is DGGITQSPKYLFRKEGQNVTLSCEQNLNHDAMYWYRQDPGQGLRLIYYSQIVNDFQKGDIAEGYSVSREKKESFPLTVTSAQKNPTAFYLCASSASNEQFFGPGTRLTVL.

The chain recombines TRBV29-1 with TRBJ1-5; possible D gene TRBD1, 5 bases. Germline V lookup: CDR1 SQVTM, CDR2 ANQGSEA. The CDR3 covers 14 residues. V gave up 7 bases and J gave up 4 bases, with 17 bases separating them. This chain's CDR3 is CSAQTGTANQPQHF. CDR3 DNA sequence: TGCAGCGCCCAGACCGGGACCGCGAATCAGCCCCAGCATTTT.

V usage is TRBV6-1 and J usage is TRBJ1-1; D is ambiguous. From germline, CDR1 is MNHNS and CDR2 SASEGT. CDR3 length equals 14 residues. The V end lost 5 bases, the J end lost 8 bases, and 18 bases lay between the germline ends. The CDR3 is CASSLHRRSPEAFF. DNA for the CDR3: TGTGCCAGCAGTCTCCACCGAAGGAGTCCCGAAGCTTTCTTT.

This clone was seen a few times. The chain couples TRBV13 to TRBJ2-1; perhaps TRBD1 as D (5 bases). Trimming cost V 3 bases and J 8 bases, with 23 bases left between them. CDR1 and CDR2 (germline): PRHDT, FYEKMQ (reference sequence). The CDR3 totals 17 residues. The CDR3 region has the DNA TGTGCCAGCAGCTTGCAGGATGGGGCCGCGCCGAAGGATGAGCAGTTCTTC. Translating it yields CASSLQDGAAPKDEQFF.

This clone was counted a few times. The CDR3 DNA reads TGTGCCAGCAGTCAGGGGGAGACCCAGTACTTC. It is translated as CASSQGETQYF. The rearrangement joins TRBV7-6 to TRBJ2-5; D may be TRBD1 (6 bases). The CDR3 is 11 residues long. The germline CDR1 and CDR2 sequences are SGHVS and FNYEAQ. Trimming removed 6 bases from V and 5 bases from J, with 7 bases in between.

CDR3 nucleotide sequence: TGTGCCAGCAGCCTCTCAGGGATTGATACGCAGTATTTT. Encoded protein: CASSLSGIDTQYF. The J gene is TRBJ2-3, the V gene TRBV7-3, with TRBD1 as a possible D gene (5 bases). CDR1 SGHTA and CDR2 FQGTGA come from the germline V gene. The ends were cut back, 5 bases at V and 6 bases at J, with 12 bases in the middle. The CDR3 runs 13 residues.

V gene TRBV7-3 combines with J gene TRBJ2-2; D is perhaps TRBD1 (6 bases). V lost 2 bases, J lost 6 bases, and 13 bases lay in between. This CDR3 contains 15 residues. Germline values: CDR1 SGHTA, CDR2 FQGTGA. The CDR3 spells CASSLLTGTAGELFF. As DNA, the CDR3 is TGTGCCAGCAGCTTATTAACAGGGACGGCCGGGGAGCTGTTTTTT.